The 23 T cell receptor beta chains below were found in one sample sequenced in a study of identical twins (dated by TCRdb to 2016 to 2017). Libraries were constructed by 5' RACE. Sequenced using an Illumina HiSeq 2000. The public reads were run again by TCRdb, first through fastp at Q25 and then through MiXCR, and only productive beta chains were kept. Records with the same CDR3 protein are collapsed into one entry carrying the most frequent genes and DNA. This sample gives some 250,000 distinct CDR3 sequences in total; about 12% of them show up just once. Of the sample, roughly 4.2% is held by the ten largest clones. These records were also assigned to another study, of yellow fever vaccine responses in identical twins.

The sample was memory (CD45RO+) T cells sorted from blood. The cell subset or site label for this specimen denotes: CD45RO+ enriched T cells. These receptor sequences come from a woman between 18 and 29 years old in good health.

The V gene is TRBV6-5, the J gene TRBJ1-4; D is unresolved. Trimming cost V 2 bases and J 5 bases, with 9 bases left between them. Germline V lookup: CDR1 MNHEY, CDR2 SVGAGI. The CDR3 extends over 14 amino acids. The CDR3 DNA is TGTGCCAGCAGTTACGTGACCGGAAATGAAAAACTGTTTTTT. Its translation: CASSYVTGNEKLFF.

This clonotype was detected ten times or more. The gene calls are TRBV7-2 and TRBJ1-3, with D possibly matching TRBD1 (5 bases). V was pared by 5 bases and J by 0 bases, with 11 bases between. Germline-derived CDR1 and CDR2 are SGHTA and FQGNSA. This CDR3 is built from 15 residues. The CDR3 DNA is TGTGCCAGCAGCCCGACAGTTTTCTCTGGAAACACCATATATTTT. Its translation is CASSPTVFSGNTIYF. Full variable domain (remainder filled in from reference TRBV7-2 and TRBJ1-3): GAGVSQSPSNKVTEKGKDVELRCDPISGHTALYWYRQSLGQGLEFLIYFQGNSAPDKSGLPSDRFSAERTGGSVSTLTIQRTQQEDSAVYLCASSPTVFSGNTIYFGEGSWLTVV.

This clonotype was counted many times. This chain uses TRBV11-2 with TRBJ2-3, with a weak D call TRBD1 (6 bases). This CDR3 is 13 amino acids long. CDR1 is SGHAT, CDR2 FQNNGV, per germline. The ends were cut back, 5 bases at V and 8 bases at J, with 14 bases in the middle. CDR3 loop: CASSQGRTSTQYF. The CDR3 DNA reads TGTGCCAGCAGCCAGGGGCGGACAAGTACGCAGTATTTT.

The V gene is TRBV20-1, the J gene TRBJ2-6; D unclear. V lost 3 bases to trimming and J lost 3 bases, with 12 bases between them. CDR1 DFQATT and CDR2 SNEGSKA come from the germline V gene (reference sequence). The CDR3 totals 15 residues. In DNA form, the CDR3 reads TGCAGTGCTAGCGATTCCCGGGTTGGGGCCAACGTCCTGACTTTC. It encodes CSASDSRVGANVLTF.

This clonotype was detected many times. This chain joins TRBV4-3 and TRBJ2-2, with D uncertain. The CDR3 covers 14 residues. The germline V gene encodes CDR1 LGHNA and CDR2 YSLEER. The V end was cut by 0 bases, the J end by 2 bases, with 4 bases between. CDR3 in amino acids: CASSQDLNTGELFF. DNA of the CDR3: TGCGCCAGCAGCCAAGATCTTAACACCGGGGAGCTGTTTTTT.

V and J are TRBV5-1 and TRBJ2-1; unclear D gene. The germline V gene encodes CDR1 SGHRS and CDR2 YFSETQ. With 4 bases removed from V and 4 bases from J, the gap between germline ends came to 6 bases. This CDR3 comprises 12 residues. The CDR3 bases are TGCGCCAGCAGCCCTTTTTACAATGAGCAGTTCTTC. It yields the protein CASSPFYNEQFF.

The chain links TRBV7-9 to TRBJ2-7, with 7 bases aligning to TRBD1. V dropped 6 bases and J dropped 7; count of bases not matched to a gene: 15. The CDR3 runs to 15 residues. Germline V gene sequence: CDR1 SEHNR, CDR2 FQNEAQ (reference sequence). For the CDR3, the DNA is TGTGCCAGCAGTTCCGACAGGGTTCTCTTCGGGGAGCAGTACTTC. Translating gives CASSSDRVLFGEQYF.

This clonotype was counted many times. The V and J genes are TRBV4-1 and TRBJ1-1, with no clear D. The CDR3 extends over 13 amino acids. In germline, CDR1 is MGHRA, CDR2 YSYEKL. The germline V and J ends were trimmed by 4 bases and 4 bases, with 10 bases remaining between them. CDR3 DNA sequence: TGCGCCAGCAGCCCTCGAGAGGCCACTGAAGCTTTCTTT. This codes for CASSPREATEAFF.

The table lists this clonotype with a few counts. The J gene is TRBJ1-2, the V gene TRBV20-1; 7 bases align to TRBD1. Germline V lookup: CDR1 DFQATT, CDR2 SNEGSKA (reference sequence). The CDR3 is 12 residues long. With V trimmed by 5 bases and J by 2 bases, 2 bases remained unmatched. The DNA of the CDR3 is TGCAGTGCTGGCAGGGGGAACTATGGCTACACCTTC. Its translation: CSAGRGNYGYTF.

This clonotype was seen a few times. V and J are TRBV2 and TRBJ1-1, with a tentative D call TRBD1 (5 bases). This CDR3 comprises 17 residues. Trimming removed 6 bases at V and 4 bases at J, with 24 bases between. The germline V gene has CDR1 SNHLY and CDR2 FYNNEI. For the CDR3, the DNA is TGTGCCAGCAGGGCGCCGGGGCGGACCACTAGTCCCACTGAAGCTTTCTTT. Its protein is CASRAPGRTTSPTEAFF.

This clonotype was picked up a small number of times. The J gene is TRBJ2-5, the V gene TRBV7-8; D is uncertain. Germline V lookup: CDR1 SGHVS, CDR2 FQNEAQ. The CDR3 contains 14 residues. Trimming cost V 5 bases and J 5 bases, with 15 bases left between them. CDR3 in DNA: TGTGCCAGCAGCCAAGGTGAGGCGCTGGAGACCCAGTACTTC. Encoded protein: CASSQGEALETQYF.

This clonotype turned up a few times. CDR3 sequence (DNA): TGCGCCAGCAGCCAGGCCAAACTTGGTTATCCAGATACGCAGTATTTT. Its translation: CASSQAKLGYPDTQYF. The V gene is TRBV4-3, the J gene TRBJ2-3, with D hard to call. The V gene's germline CDR1 is LGHNA and CDR2 YSLEER. The CDR3 is made up of 16 amino acids. The V end lost 3 bases, the J end lost 4 bases, and 17 bases lay between the germline ends.

The rearrangement links TRBV2 to TRBJ2-1; 7 bases line up with TRBD2. Germline-derived CDR1 and CDR2 are SNHLY and FYNNEI. V trimming: 8 bases; J trimming: 4 bases; junction bases outside the gene matches: 8. The CDR3 extends over 14 amino acids. In nucleotides, the CDR3 is TGTGCCAGCGCCGGGGGGTTAAGATACAATGAGCAGTTCTTC. It codes for CASAGGLRYNEQFF. The full variable domain, its missing parts supplied by reference TRBV2 and TRBJ2-1, is EPEVTQTPSHQVTQMGQEVILRCVPISNHLYFYWYRQILGQKVEFLVSFYNNEISEKSEIFDDQFSVERPDGSNFTLKIRSTKLEDSAMYFCASAGGLRYNEQFFGPGTRLTVL.

The DNA for the CDR3 is TGTGCCAGCAGCTTATCTACTAGCGGGTTCCAAGAGACCCAGTACTTC. Translated: CASSLSTSGFQETQYF. V gene TRBV7-2 combines with J gene TRBJ2-5; 9 bases align to TRBD2. After removal of 2 bases from V and 1 base from J, the junction contained 5 bases not matched to a gene. The CDR3 has 16 residues. Germline CDR1 and CDR2: SGHTA and FQGNSA.

The V call is TRBV2, the J call TRBJ2-1, with D unclear. V lost 4 bases, J lost 7 bases, and 17 bases lay in between. The germline V gene encodes CDR1 SNHLY and CDR2 FYNNEI. CDR3 length equals 15 residues. CDR3 amino acids: CASSGPAVVRNEQFF. DNA of the CDR3: TGTGCCAGCAGTGGTCCGGCCGTTGTAAGGAATGAGCAGTTCTTC.

On this clonotype: A much larger clone lies a single base off, so this may be a read error. V is TRBV3-1 and J is TRBJ1-1, with 8 bases matching TRBD1. This CDR3 is built from 14 residues. Losses at the gene ends were 2 bases for V and 1 base for J; bases not matched to a gene: 0. The germline CDR1 and CDR2 sequences are LGHDT and YNNKEL (reference sequence). The CDR3 loop reads CASSQQGANTEAFF. The CDR3 DNA is TGTGCCAGCAGCCAACAGGGGGCGAACACTGAAGCTTTCTTT.

This clonotype was seen many times. This chain joins TRBV9 and TRBJ2-1, with 12 bases matching TRBD2. CDR1 and CDR2 (germline): SGDLS, YYNGEE. The CDR3 spans 15 residues. The trim removed 4 bases at V and 6 bases at J, leaving 5 bases unmatched. The CDR3 sequence is CASSLLAGGGNEQFF. The CDR3 DNA is TGTGCCAGCAGCCTACTAGCGGGAGGAGGCAATGAGCAGTTCTTC.

V usage is TRBV24-1 and J usage is TRBJ2-1, with D possibly being TRBD1 (5 bases). CDR3 length: 16 amino acids. Germline V gives CDR1 KGHDR, CDR2 SFDVKD. Trimming took 1 base from V and 4 from J, leaving 13 bases between them. This chain's CDR3 is CATSDFRGLGYNEQFF. The CDR3 DNA reads TGTGCCACCAGTGATTTTAGGGGTCTAGGGTACAATGAGCAGTTCTTC.

This chain connects TRBV4-1 to TRBJ2-7; 7 nucleotides align to TRBD1. The CDR3 loop spans 14 amino acids. CDR1 MGHRA and CDR2 YSYEKL come from the germline V gene. With V trimmed by 4 bases and J by 6 bases, 9 bases remained unmatched. The CDR3 DNA reads as TGCGCCAGCAGCCCGAGGGACAGTAATGGCGAGCAGTACTTC. Translation: CASSPRDSNGEQYF.

In its sample, this clonotype was seen a few times. The germline gene is not matched at one end of the junction; a read error may be the cause. V gene TRBV7-7 combines with J gene TRBJ2-2; D is perhaps TRBD1 or TRBD2 (6 bases each). Germline loops: CDR1 SSHAT, CDR2 FNYEAQ (reference sequence). The CDR3 length is 16 residues. CDR3: CASSPRGGLSTGELFF. As DNA, the CDR3 is TGTGCTAGCAGCCCCAGAGGGGGGTTATCCACCGGGGAGCTGTTTTTT.

This clonotype occurred a few times. The genes are TRBV28 and TRBJ1-5; perhaps TRBD1 as D (6 bases). The CDR3 loop spans 17 amino acids. Germline V gene data show CDR1 as MDHEN and CDR2 as SYDVKM. V gave up 3 bases and J gave up 0 bases, with 15 bases separating them. The CDR3 protein is CASSFRGDLYSNQPQHF. CDR3 DNA: TGTGCCAGCAGTTTCAGGGGCGACCTTTATAGCAATCAGCCCCAGCATTTT.

This clonotype was seen ten or more times. The rearrangement joins TRBV5-1 to TRBJ2-5, with 7 positions matching TRBD2. The CDR3 is 13 residues long. The germline V gene has CDR1 SGHRS and CDR2 YFSETQ. Trimming removed 5 bases from V and 5 bases from J; junction bases left unmatched: 6. CDR3 protein: CASRTTSWETQYF. The CDR3, as DNA: TGCGCCAGCAGGACGACTAGCTGGGAGACCCAGTACTTC.

The V and J genes are TRBV6-1 and TRBJ2-2; the match to TRBD1 covers 11 bases. This CDR3 is 17 amino acids long. J gave up 7 bases and V 2 bases, and 9 bases lay outside the gene matches. Germline CDR1 and CDR2: MNHNS and SASEGT. The CDR3 DNA reads as TGTGCCAGCAGTGAACAGCCGTGGGGGACAGGGGGCGGGGAGCTGTTTTTT. This codes for CASSEQPWGTGGGELFF.